These T cell receptor beta chains were read from a single sample in a study of blood T cell repertoires in COVID-19. The assay was immunoSEQ multiplex PCR, and TCRdb's table has in-frame clones only and misses some. The table records 90,000 to 110,000 clones, approximately 80% of them present only once. Sequenced material: peripheral blood. These receptors were obtained from a woman aged 70-85 years with acute or convalescent COVID-19. The CDR3 runs from the conserved cysteine through the conserved F or W. Clone size is not always given. Where it is, it says once, few, many or a class for expanded clones.

abundance,v_gene,j_gene,len,CDR3aa
NA,TRBV5-1,TRBJ2-3,15,CASSFKGASTDTQYF
NA,TRBV19,TRBJ2-3,14,CASSTRQGSDTQYF
NA,TRBV7-2,TRBJ1-5,12,CASSPAGQPQHF
once,TRBV5-1,TRBJ2-5,16,CASSLVTWESQETQYF
NA,TRBV30,TRBJ2-7,12,CAWTSTGNEQYF
NA,TRBV6-5,TRBJ1-3,13,CASIGQDGNTIYF
NA,TRBV9,TRBJ2-1,12,CASSGQGNEQFF
once,TRBV6-5,TRBJ2-7,16,CASSYGTGFQIYEQYF
NA,TRBV30,TRBJ2-1,14,CAWSRGSEGSEQFF
NA,TRBV30,TRBJ1-2,14,CAWNDQGADYGYTF
NA,TRBV10-3,TRBJ1-3,15,CAISGTGGSGNTIYF
NA,TRBV19,TRBJ1-3,15,CASNDRGPDGNTIYF
NA,TRBV4-1,TRBJ2-5,17,CASSRVLAGEGGETQYF
NA,TRBV6-2/TRBV6-3,TRBJ1-1,13,CASSSGEVTEAFF
NA,TRBV6-5,TRBJ1-3,13,CASGQGRVDTIYF
NA,TRBV2,TRBJ2-1,18,CASSTPGQGTSSYNEQFF
NA,TRBV9,TRBJ1-2,14,CASSATGGFNGYTF
NA,TRBV6-2/TRBV6-3,TRBJ2-3,14,CASSGQGFTDTQYF
NA,TRBV1,TRBJ1-1,13,CTSNRGLGTEAFF
NA,TRBV6-2/TRBV6-3,TRBJ1-2,13,CASSYPTGRGYTF
NA,TRBV4-3,TRBJ2-2,17,CASSQVGLAGEAGELFF
once,TRBV14,TRBJ2-7,15,CASSQGLAGTYEQYF
NA,TRBV7-8,TRBJ1-1,13,CASSLVENTEAFF